This T cell receptor beta chain was sequenced during a study of blood T cell repertoires in COVID-19. Across the whole study: From the United States, Italy and Spain came samples of acute and convalescent COVID-19. T cells, B-cell-depleted T cells, or PBMCs provided the cDNA or gDNA that served as material.

Germline CDR1 is MDHEN and CDR2 is SYDVKM. V lost 10 bases, J lost 1 base, and 21 bases lay in between. The CDR3 sequence is 16 residues long. As originally analysed: Quantification of nucleated cells was approximated via reference gene primer amplification. The method was immunoSEQ multiplex PCR; TCRdb's version includes in-frame clones alone and lacks a portion of them. V, J and clone size reflect that table, while D and trimming were determined from the DNA. The repertoire has more than 85,000 clones, around 90% of them found once; the top ten carry about 6.3%. The rearrangement uses TRBV28 and TRBJ2-3; the D gene is possibly TRBD2 (7 bases). Sequenced input: peripheral blood. The sequence was obtained from a woman aged 55-69 years with acute or convalescent COVID-19. For the CDR3, the DNA is TGTGCCACAACGTTCCCCAAGGGGGGGCGCACAGATACGCAGTATTTT. Protein: CATTFPKGGRTDTQYF.